The rows below give T cell receptor beta chains drawn from one sample of a study of blood T cell repertoires in COVID-19. Assay used: immunoSEQ multiplex PCR; TCRdb lists only in-frame clones, some missing. The table shows some 220,000 clones, with about 80% occurring only once. The sequenced material came from peripheral blood. The receptors come from a woman aged 55 to 70 with acute or convalescent COVID-19. Both conserved end residues are part of each CDR3. The D gene is left open where the match is weak. For some rows the clone size is stated as once, few or many, or as a class when expanded; others skip it.

d_call,clone_size,j_call,v_call,cdr3_nt,cdr3_aa
-,-,TRBJ1-1,TRBV2,TGTGCCAGCACCCCCTGGGAGGGGCGAACTTTCTTT,CASTPWEGRTFF
-,-,TRBJ2-5,TRBV9,TGTGCCAGTTCACCCCGGGGTGCGGAGCAGGAGACCCAGTACTTC,CASSPRGAEQETQYF
-,-,TRBJ2-7,TRBV10-3,TGTGCCATCAAAGACAGCTCCTACGAGCAGTACTTC,CAIKDSSYEQYF
TRBD1,-,TRBJ1-2,TRBV7-2,TGTGCCAGCAGCTTAGCTCGACAGGGCTTTGGCTACACCTTC,CASSLARQGFGYTF
-,-,TRBJ2-3,TRBV7-9,TGTGCCAGCAGCTTAGCCTCCACAGATACGCAGTATTTT,CASSLASTDTQYF
-,once,TRBJ1-1,TRBV30,TGTGCCTGGAGTGCAGGGGTTCGCACTGAAGCTTTCTTT,CAWSAGVRTEAFF
TRBD1,-,TRBJ1-3,TRBV25-1,TGTGCCAGCAGTGACAGGGGGCAATCTGGAAACACCATATATTTT,CASSDRGQSGNTIYF
TRBD1,-,TRBJ1-5,TRBV19,TGTGCCAGTAGCATTACCGGGACAGGTAGCAATCAGCCCCAGCATTTT,CASSITGTGSNQPQHF
-,-,TRBJ2-1,TRBV5-1,TGCGCCAGCAGCTTGGTAAGGCCGGGGGTGACTCGTGGCAATGAGCAGTTCTTC,CASSLVRPGVTRGNEQFF
-,-,TRBJ1-2,TRBV3-1/TRBV3-2,TGTGCCAGCAGCCAGCAACCCCGACAGGACTATGGCTACACCTTC,CASSQQPRQDYGYTF
TRBD2,-,TRBJ2-1,TRBV13,TGTGCCAGCAGACATACTAGCGGGGGTTCGTCTTACAATGAGCAGTTCTTC,CASRHTSGGSSYNEQFF
-,-,TRBJ1-2,TRBV6-2/TRBV6-3,TGTGCCAGCAGTTACTCACAGACCTCTAACTATGGCTACACCTTC,CASSYSQTSNYGYTF
TRBD2,-,TRBJ2-3,TRBV10-3,TGTGCCATCAGTGACCCTCTGCTAGCGGGTGCAGATACGCAGTATTTT,CAISDPLLAGADTQYF
-,-,TRBJ2-1,TRBV7-2,TGTGCCAGCAGCTTACCAGGACTCGAACAGTTCTTC,CASSLPGLEQFF
-,-,TRBJ1-1,TRBV12-3/TRBV12-4,TGTGCCAGCACCCCCGCGGAGGACACTGAAGCTTTCTTT,CASTPAEDTEAFF
-,-,TRBJ2-3,TRBV30,TGTGCCTGGAGACAAAACACAGATACGCAGTATTTT,CAWRQNTDTQYF
-,-,TRBJ1-5,TRBV5-8,TGTGCCAGCAGCAACCATCGGGGGATGGGTCAGCCCCAGCATTTT,CASSNHRGMGQPQHF
-,-,TRBJ1-4,TRBV21-1,TGTGCCAGCAGCAAAGGGGACAGGGAACGGCCCGGACGGGGAACACGGGGAGAAAAACTGTTTTTT,CASSKGDRERPGRGTRGEKLFF